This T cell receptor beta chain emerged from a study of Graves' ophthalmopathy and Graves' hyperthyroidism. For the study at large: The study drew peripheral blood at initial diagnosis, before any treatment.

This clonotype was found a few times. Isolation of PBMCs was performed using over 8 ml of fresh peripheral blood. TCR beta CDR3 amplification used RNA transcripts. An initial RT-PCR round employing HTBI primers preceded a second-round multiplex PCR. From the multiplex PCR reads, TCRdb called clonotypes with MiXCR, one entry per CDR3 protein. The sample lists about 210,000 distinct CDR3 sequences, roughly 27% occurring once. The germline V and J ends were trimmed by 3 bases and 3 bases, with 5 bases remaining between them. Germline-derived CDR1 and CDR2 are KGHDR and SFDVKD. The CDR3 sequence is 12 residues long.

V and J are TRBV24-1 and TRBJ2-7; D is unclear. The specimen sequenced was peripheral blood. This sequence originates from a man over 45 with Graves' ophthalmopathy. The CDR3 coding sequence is TGTGCCACCAGTGATGACAACTACGAGCAGTACTTC. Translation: CATSDDNYEQYF.